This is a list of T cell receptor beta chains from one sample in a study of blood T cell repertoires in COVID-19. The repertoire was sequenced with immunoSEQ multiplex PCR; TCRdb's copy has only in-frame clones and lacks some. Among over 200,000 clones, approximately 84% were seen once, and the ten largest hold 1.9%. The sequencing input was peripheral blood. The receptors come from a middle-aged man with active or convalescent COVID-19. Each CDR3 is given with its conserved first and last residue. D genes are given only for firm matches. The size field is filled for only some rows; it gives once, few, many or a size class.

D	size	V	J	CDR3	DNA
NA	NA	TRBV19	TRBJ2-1	CASSMSGLSSYNEQFF	TGTGCCAGTAGTATGAGTGGTCTTAGCTCCTACAATGAGCAGTTCTTC
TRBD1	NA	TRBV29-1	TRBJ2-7	CSASDRGYHEQYF	TGCAGCGCCTCGGACAGGGGCTACCACGAGCAGTACTTC
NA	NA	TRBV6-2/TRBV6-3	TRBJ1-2	CASSRDSRGYTF	TGTGCCAGCAGCCGGGACTCTCGAGGCTACACCTTC
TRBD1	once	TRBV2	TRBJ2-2	CASSSNRGRPGELFF	TGTGCCAGCAGTTCTAACAGGGGACGTCCCGGGGAGCTGTTTTTT
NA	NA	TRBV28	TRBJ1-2	CASTQGPIRGYTF	TGTGCCAGCACCCAGGGCCCTATTAGAGGCTACACCTTC
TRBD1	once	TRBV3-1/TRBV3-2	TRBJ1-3	CASSPTGLSGNTIYF	TGTGCCAGCAGCCCGACAGGGCTCTCTGGAAACACCATATATTTT
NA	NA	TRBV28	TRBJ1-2	CASKGSGQNYGYTF	TGTGCCAGTAAGGGGTCCGGACAGAACTATGGCTACACCTTC
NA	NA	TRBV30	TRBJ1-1	CAWSLLLNTEAFF	TGTGCCTGGAGTCTTCTATTGAACACTGAAGCTTTCTTT
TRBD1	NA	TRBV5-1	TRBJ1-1	CASSPDRGTEAFF	TGCGCCAGCAGCCCGGACAGGGGCACTGAAGCTTTCTTT
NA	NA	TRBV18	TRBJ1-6	CASSPPRAGGSPLHF	TGTGCCAGCTCACCACCGAGGGCGGGAGGCTCACCCCTCCACTTT
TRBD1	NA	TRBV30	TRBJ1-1	CALKTGGSGTEAFF	TGTGCCCTCAAGACAGGGGGCAGCGGCACTGAAGCTTTCTTT
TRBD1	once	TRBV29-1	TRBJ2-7	CSGTGSDEQYF	TGCAGCGGGACAGGGTCGGACGAGCAGTACTTC
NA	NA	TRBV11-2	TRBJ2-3	CASSLASDTQYF	TGTGCCAGCAGCTTAGCGTCAGATACGCAGTATTTT
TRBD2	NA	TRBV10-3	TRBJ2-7	CAISAPGTSGFYEQYF	TGTGCCATCAGTGCCCCCGGGACTAGCGGATTCTACGAGCAGTACTTC
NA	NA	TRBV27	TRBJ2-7	CASSSPRGEQYF	TGTGCCAGCAGTTCGCCCAGGGGCGAGCAGTACTTC
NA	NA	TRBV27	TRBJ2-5	CASSESIRVQETQYF	TGTGCCAGCAGTGAAAGCATACGAGTCCAAGAGACCCAGTACTTC
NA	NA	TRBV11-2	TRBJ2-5	CASSLRGMETQYF	TGTGCCAGCAGCTTACGGGGGATGGAGACCCAGTACTTC
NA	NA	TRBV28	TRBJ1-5	CASSSWQGNQPQHF	TGTGCCAGCAGTTCTTGGCAGGGCAATCAGCCCCAGCATTTT
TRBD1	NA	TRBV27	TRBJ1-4	CASRLLGGSPTNEKLFF	TGTGCCAGCAGGCTGTTAGGGGGCAGCCCGACTAATGAAAAACTGTTTTTT
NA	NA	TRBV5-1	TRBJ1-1	CASSFRRRTEAFF	TGCGCCAGCAGCTTTCGAAGGAGGACTGAAGCTTTCTTT
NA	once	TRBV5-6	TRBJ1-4	CASSLAGPIKTNEKLFF	TGTGCCAGCAGCTTGGCAGGGCCAATAAAGACTAATGAAAAACTGTTTTTT
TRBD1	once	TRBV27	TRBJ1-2	CASSFQGQEPLYGYTF	TGTGCCAGCAGTTTTCAGGGACAGGAACCTCTCTATGGCTACACCTTC
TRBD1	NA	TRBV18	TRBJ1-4	CASSPNRGTNEKLFF	TGTGCCAGCTCGCCCAACAGGGGTACTAATGAAAAACTGTTTTTT
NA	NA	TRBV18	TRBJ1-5	CASSQDSGLQPQHF	TGTGCCAGCTCCCAAGATTCGGGTCTTCAGCCCCAGCATTTT
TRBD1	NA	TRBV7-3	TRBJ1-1	CASSAQGANTEAFF	TGTGCCAGCAGCGCGCAGGGGGCGAACACTGAAGCTTTCTTT
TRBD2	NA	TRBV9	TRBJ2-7	CASSSTPAGGSYEQYF	TGTGCCAGCAGCTCCACCCCCGCGGGAGGATCCTACGAGCAGTACTTC
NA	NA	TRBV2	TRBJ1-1	CASMRDGMNTEAFF	TGTGCCAGCATGAGGGATGGTATGAACACTGAAGCTTTCTTT
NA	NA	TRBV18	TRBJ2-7	CASSPPSRVGLHEQYF	TGTGCCAGCTCACCACCGTCCCGGGTGGGGCTCCACGAGCAGTACTTC
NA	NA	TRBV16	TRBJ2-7	CASTPGVSSYEQYF	TGTGCCAGCACCCCGGGAGTTAGCTCCTACGAGCAGTACTTC
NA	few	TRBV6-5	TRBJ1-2	CASRPQGGSWGYTF	TGTGCCAGCAGACCCCAAGGGGGTTCATGGGGCTACACCTTC
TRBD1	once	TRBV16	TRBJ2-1	CASSQQTGGSYNEQFF	TGTGCCAGCAGCCAACAGACAGGGGGCTCCTACAATGAGCAGTTCTTC
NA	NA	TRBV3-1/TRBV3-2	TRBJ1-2	CASSFLGTTDGYTF	TGTGCCAGCAGCTTTCTCGGGACAACGGATGGCTACACCTTC
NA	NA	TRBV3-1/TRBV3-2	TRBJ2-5	CASSPRGGETQYF	TGTGCCAGCAGCCCCAGGGGTGGAGAGACCCAGTACTTC
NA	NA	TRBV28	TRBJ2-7	CASRYPGGAGPYEQYF	TGTGCCAGCAGGTACCCTGGGGGGGCTGGACCCTACGAGCAGTACTTC
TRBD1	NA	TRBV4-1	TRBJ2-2	CASSQAGGNTGELFF	TGCGCCAGCAGCCAAGCAGGGGGCAACACCGGGGAGCTGTTTTTT
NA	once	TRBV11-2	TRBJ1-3	CASSLVRGGRRSSGNTIYF	TGTGCCAGCAGCTTAGTAAGGGGGGGACGTCGGAGCTCTGGAAACACCATATATTTT
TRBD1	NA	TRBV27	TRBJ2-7	CASSPGTGPYEQYF	TGTGCCAGCAGTCCCGGGACAGGCCCCTACGAGCAGTACTTC
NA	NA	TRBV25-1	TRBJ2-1	CASSWFGLANNEQFF	TGTGCCAGCAGTTGGTTCGGATTAGCTAACAATGAGCAGTTCTTC
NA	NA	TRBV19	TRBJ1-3	CASSIRGQSGNTIYF	TGTGCCAGTAGTATACGAGGACAGTCTGGAAACACCATATATTTT
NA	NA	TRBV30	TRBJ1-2	CAWRVDKTPYGYTF	TGTGCCTGGAGGGTTGACAAGACGCCATATGGCTACACCTTC
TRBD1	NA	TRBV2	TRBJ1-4	CASSDEGARTNEKLFF	TGTGCCAGCAGTGACGAGGGGGCGAGGACTAATGAAAAACTGTTTTTT
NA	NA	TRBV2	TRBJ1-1	CASSEDGASGTEAFF	TGTGCCAGCAGTGAAGATGGGGCCTCAGGCACTGAAGCTTTCTTT
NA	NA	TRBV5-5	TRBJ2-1	CASSLEGALGQYNEQFF	TGTGCCAGCAGCTTGGAAGGGGCACTCGGACAATACAATGAGCAGTTCTTC
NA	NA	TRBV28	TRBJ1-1	CASSLVVGEEAFF	TGTGCCAGCAGTTTAGTTGTAGGGGAAGAAGCTTTCTTT
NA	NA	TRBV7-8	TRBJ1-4	CASSPKEQSNEKLFF	TGTGCCAGCAGCCCTAAGGAACAGTCTAATGAAAAACTGTTTTTT
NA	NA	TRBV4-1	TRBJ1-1	CASSQDAGYMNTEAFF	TGCGCCAGCAGCCAAGATGCAGGATACATGAACACTGAAGCTTTCTTT
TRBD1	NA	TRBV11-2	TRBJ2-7	CASSPKWQGDYEQYF	TGTGCCAGCAGCCCTAAATGGCAGGGGGACTACGAGCAGTACTTC
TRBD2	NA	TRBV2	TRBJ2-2	CASRSKGLAGGGSTGELFF	TGTGCCAGCAGATCCAAGGGACTAGCGGGAGGTGGGAGCACCGGGGAGCTGTTTTTT
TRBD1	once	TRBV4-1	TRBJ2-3	CASSLGQGADTQYF	TGCGCCAGCAGCCTTGGACAGGGGGCAGATACGCAGTATTTT
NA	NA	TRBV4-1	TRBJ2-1	CASSQVMAGALNEQFF	TGCGCCAGCAGCCAAGTAATGGCAGGGGCCCTCAATGAGCAGTTCTTC
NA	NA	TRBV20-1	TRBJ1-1	CSASLRNTEAFF	TGCAGTGCTAGTCTCCGGAACACTGAAGCTTTCTTT
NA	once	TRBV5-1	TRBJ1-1	CASSGGSSEAFF	TGCGCCAGTAGCGGCGGGTCATCTGAAGCTTTCTTT
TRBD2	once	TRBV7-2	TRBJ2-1	CASSLAGSGGPYNEQFF	TGTGCCAGCAGCTTAGCCGGGTCGGGGGGGCCATACAATGAGCAGTTCTTC
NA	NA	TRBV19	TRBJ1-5	CATLSLTGNQPQHF	TGTGCTACTTTAAGCCTTACAGGGAATCAGCCCCAGCATTTT